The 4 T cell receptor beta chains reported below all come from one sample, sequenced in a study of cytomegalovirus exposure and HLA in healthy donors (dated by TCRdb to the late 2010s). The library came from the immunoSEQ multiplex PCR assay. For the multiplex PCR, a mixture combining 60 forward primers for TCR Vbeta segments and 13 reverse primers for TCR Jbeta segments was used. TCRdb re-hosts the immuneACCESS table, in-frame sequences only. Its copies lack some clones; in the studies checked, an unresolved V gene accounts for under half of them, and the cause for the rest is not known. This sample is represented by about 140,000 clones; about 80% of them were singletons. Clones ranked in the top ten supply 4.1% of the sample. The sequenced sample was PBMCs. Source of these receptors: a man aged 35-49 years in good health and CMV-seropositive.

The chain uses TRBV11-2 and TRBJ2-1, with 11 nucleotides matching TRBD2. This CDR3 comprises 16 residues. J gave up 6 bases and V 0 bases, and 4 bases lay outside the gene matches. Per the germline V gene, CDR1 is SGHAT and CDR2 is FQNNGV. In DNA form, the CDR3 reads TGTGCCAGCAGCTTAGAACTAGCGGGAGTCGGCAATGAGCAGTTCTTC. It is translated as CASSLELAGVGNEQFF.

The rearrangement links TRBV11-3 to TRBJ2-3; 11 bases agree with TRBD2. Per the germline V gene, CDR1 is SGHNT and CDR2 is YENEEA. V lost 7 bases to trimming and J lost 2 bases; unmatched junction nucleotides: 8. The CDR3 is 16 amino acids. This CDR3 reads CASTPLAGESTDTQYF. The CDR3 nucleotides are TGTGCCAGCACCCCACTAGCGGGGGAGTCCACAGATACGCAGTATTTT.

CDR3 DNA sequence: TGTGCCAGCAGCAGAGCACGGGACACCGGGGAGCTGTTTTTT. Translating gives CASSRARDTGELFF. The V gene is TRBV5-6, the J gene TRBJ2-2; D is uncertain. V dropped 4 bases and J dropped 3 bases, with 10 bases sitting between them. In germline, CDR1 is SGHDT, CDR2 YYEEEE. This CDR3 spans 14 amino acids.

J is TRBJ2-5 and V is TRBV6-5; 7 positions agree with TRBD2. The CDR3 length is 15 residues. Germline CDR1 is MNHEY and CDR2 is SVGAGI. V was clipped by 5 bases and J by 7 bases; unmatched bases: 13. The CDR3 loop is CASSVGSWQRGTQYF. DNA of the CDR3: TGTGCCAGCAGTGTCGGGTCGTGGCAGCGGGGGACCCAGTACTTC.